Here is one T cell receptor (beta chain) with its context. The target antigen is unknown. This specimen comes from a study of cytomegalovirus exposure and HLA in healthy donors. Study as a whole: In an early release, HLA-typed donors contributed about 79 million unique TCR sequences.

Study-wide findings and caveats: A later analysis reportedly identified an Asian-associated ancestry cluster as carrying fewer N-insertions than the 666-donor mean. Specificity for CMV antigens was confirmed in vitro for a few of the CMV-associated chains. The availability of immune exposure information extended only to CMV serostatus.

Losses at the gene ends were 4 bases for V and 7 bases for J; bases not matched to a gene: 3. The germline V gene has CDR1 MDHEN and CDR2 SYDVKM. The CDR3 covers 12 residues. Researchers ran the PCR with 60 Vbeta and 13 Jbeta primers. The repertoire was sequenced with immunoSEQ multiplex PCR; TCRdb's copy has only in-frame clones and lacks some. The sample shows 80,000 or so clones, 60% to 70% of them seen only once. The receptor was isolated from a man in his thirties or forties in good health and CMV-seropositive. The sequenced sample consisted of PBMCs. The J gene is TRBJ1-2, the V gene TRBV28; 7 bases are shared with TRBD1. The CDR3 reads CASSSSGGGYTF. CDR3 in DNA: TGTGCCAGCAGTTCATCAGGGGGTGGCTACACCTTC.